The 10 T cell receptor beta chains in this list originate from one sample, sequenced in a study of T-cell memory formation after mild COVID-19. One entry per CDR3 protein results from TCRdb running MiXCR on the 5' RACE reads. The data show about 390,000 distinct CDR3 sequences, 15% to 20% seen once. The sample was PBMCs or a T cell subset sorted from them (not recorded which). Receptor source: a young man who had mild COVID-19 (a few samples of this study predate the infection). Cell type and time point are not known.

This clonotype has a handful of counts. The chain carries TRBV6-4 and TRBJ1-4; D is perhaps TRBD1 (5 bases). This CDR3 region has 14 residues. V lost 6 bases and J 12 bases, leaving 20 bases between the germline ends. Looked up from germline, CDR1 is MRHNA and CDR2 is SNTAGT. The CDR3 nucleotides are TGTGCCAGCAGGCCCGGGACGGACTTTGGGGAACTGTTTTTT. Protein sequence: CASRPGTDFGELFF.

The rearrangement links TRBV7-9 to TRBJ2-5; D might be TRBD1 or TRBD2, each matching 5 bases. V lost 1 base to trimming and J lost 3 bases, with 9 bases between them. Germline V lookup: CDR1 SEHNR, CDR2 FQNEAQ (reference sequence). This CDR3 spans 14 amino acids. CDR3 bases: TGTGCCAGCAGCTTAGACGGGACCGAAGAGACCCAGTACTTC. This translates into CASSLDGTEETQYF.

This clonotype was found a few times. This chain joins TRBV29-1 and TRBJ2-3, with D unclear. Germline assignment: CDR1 SQVTM and CDR2 ANQGSEA. Trimming left V 6 bases short and J 5 bases short, with 6 bases between. The CDR3 sequence is 10 residues long. The CDR3 DNA reads as TGCAGCGTACGCGGAGATACGCAGTATTTT. The encoded protein is CSVRGDTQYF.

CDR3 sequence: CASSAGTGDNSPLHF. DNA for the CDR3: TGTGCCAGCAGCGCAGGGACAGGGGATAATTCACCCCTCCACTTT. The chain has TRBV9 and TRBJ1-6; TRBD1 aligns across 10 bases. Germline CDR1 and CDR2: SGDLS and YYNGEE. The CDR3 is 15 residues long. V shed 3 bases and J 5 bases; nucleotides not matched to a gene: 2.

The V gene is TRBV7-2, the J gene TRBJ2-2; 7 bases are shared with TRBD2. The germline gives CDR1 SGHTA, CDR2 FQGNSA. There are 15 residues in the CDR3. The junction had 9 bases not matched to a gene; V was cut back by 6 bases and J by 5 bases. This chain's CDR3 is CASRERLAGTGELFF. The DNA of the CDR3 is TGTGCCAGCAGAGAGAGACTAGCAGGAACCGGGGAGCTGTTTTTT.

Here the CDR3 DNA reads TGTGCCACCAGTGATTTGGGACGGCGGGAAGAGAACACTGAAGCTTTCTTT. Amino acid sequence: CATSDLGRREENTEAFF. This chain uses TRBV24-1 with TRBJ1-1; D is undetermined. Trimming removed 0 bases from V and 1 base from J, with 14 bases in between. Germline V CDR1 and CDR2: KGHDR, SFDVKD. The CDR3 covers 17 residues.

The chain couples TRBV6-4 to TRBJ1-2; TRBD1 agrees at 7 bases. Germline V CDR1 and CDR2: MRHNA, SNTAGT. The junction had 6 bases not matched to a gene; V was cut back by 6 bases and J by 2 bases. The CDR3 sequence is 14 residues long. CDR3 residues: CASSATGSNYGYTF. The CDR3 coding sequence is TGTGCCAGCAGCGCGACAGGGTCGAACTATGGCTACACCTTC.

This clonotype was picked up a small number of times. V gene TRBV5-4 combines with J gene TRBJ2-3; either TRBD1 or TRBD2 may fit D (5 bases each). The germline V gene has CDR1 SGHNT and CDR2 YYREEE (reference sequence). The V end was cut by 0 bases, the J end by 2 bases, with 10 bases between. The CDR3 has 15 amino acids. The CDR3 nucleotides are TGTGCCAGCAGCTTGGGGGGGAGCTTCACAGATACGCAGTATTTT. Protein: CASSLGGSFTDTQYF. The complete variable domain, with remaining parts taken from reference TRBV5-4 and TRBJ2-3, reads ETGVTQSPTHLIKTRGQQVTLRCSSQSGHNTVSWYQQALGQGPQFIFQYYREEENGRGNFPPRFSGLQFPNYSSELNVNALELDDSALYLCASSLGGSFTDTQYFGPGTRLTVL.

This clonotype was observed many times. The V and J genes are TRBV11-2 and TRBJ2-6; TRBD2 aligns across 7 bases. This CDR3 contains 16 residues. Germline V lookup: CDR1 SGHAT, CDR2 FQNNGV. J was trimmed by 0 bases and V by 5 bases; bases with no gene match: 4. Here the CDR3 reads CASSPGGNSGANVLTF. CDR3 sequence (DNA): TGTGCCAGCAGCCCCGGGGGGAACTCTGGGGCCAACGTCCTGACTTTC.

The rearrangement links TRBV5-1 to TRBJ1-2; 7 bases agree with TRBD1. V gave up 0 bases and J gave up 5 bases; unmatched junction bases: 4. Germline V gene sequence: CDR1 SGHRS, CDR2 YFSETQ. The CDR3 length is 14 residues. CDR3 residues: CASSLGDRAYGYTF. The CDR3 coding sequence is TGCGCCAGCAGCTTGGGAGACAGGGCGTATGGCTACACCTTC. Complete variable domain (other parts from reference TRBV5-1 and TRBJ1-2): KAGVTQTPRYLIKTRGQQVTLSCSPISGHRSVSWYQQTPGQGLQFLFEYFSETQRNKGNFPGRFSGRQFSNSRSEMNVSTLELGDSALYLCASSLGDRAYGYTFGSGTRLTVV.